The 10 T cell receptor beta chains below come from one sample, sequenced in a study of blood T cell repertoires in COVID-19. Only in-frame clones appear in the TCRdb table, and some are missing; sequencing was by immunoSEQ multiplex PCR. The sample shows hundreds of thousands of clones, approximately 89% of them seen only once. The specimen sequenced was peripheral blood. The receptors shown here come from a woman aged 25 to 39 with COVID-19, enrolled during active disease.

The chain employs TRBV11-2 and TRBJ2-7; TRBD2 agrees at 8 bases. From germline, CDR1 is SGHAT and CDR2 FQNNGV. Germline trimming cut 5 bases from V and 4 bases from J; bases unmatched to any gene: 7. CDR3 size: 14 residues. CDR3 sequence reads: CASSDTSGLYEQYF. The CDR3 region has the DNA TGTGCCAGCAGCGACACTAGCGGTCTTTACGAGCAGTACTTC.

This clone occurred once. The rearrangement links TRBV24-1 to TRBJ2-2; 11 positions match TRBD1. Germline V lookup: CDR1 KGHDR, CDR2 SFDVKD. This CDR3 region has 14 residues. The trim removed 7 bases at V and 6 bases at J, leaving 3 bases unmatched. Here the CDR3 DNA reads TGTGCCACCAGGGGGACAGGGGGAGCCGGGGAGCTGTTTTTT. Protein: CATRGTGGAGELFF.

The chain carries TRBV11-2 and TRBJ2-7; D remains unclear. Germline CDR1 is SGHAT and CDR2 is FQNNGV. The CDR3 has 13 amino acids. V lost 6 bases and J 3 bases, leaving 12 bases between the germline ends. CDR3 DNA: TGTGCCAGCAGAAGCCCCACCGTCTACGAGCAGTACTTC. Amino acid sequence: CASRSPTVYEQYF.

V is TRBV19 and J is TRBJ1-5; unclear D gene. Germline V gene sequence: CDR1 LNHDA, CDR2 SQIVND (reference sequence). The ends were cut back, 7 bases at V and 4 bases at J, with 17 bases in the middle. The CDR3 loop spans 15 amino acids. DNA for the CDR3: TGTGCCAGTACCCAGCATCTGGCGGGGAATCAGCCCCAGCATTTT. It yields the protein CASTQHLAGNQPQHF.

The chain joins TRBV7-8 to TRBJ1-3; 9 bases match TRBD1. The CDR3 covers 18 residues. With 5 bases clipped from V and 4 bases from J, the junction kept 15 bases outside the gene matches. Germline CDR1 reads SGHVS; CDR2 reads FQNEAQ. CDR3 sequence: CASSPLIYGQGLGNTIYF. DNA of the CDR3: TGTGCCAGCAGCCCCCTGATATATGGACAGGGGTTGGGAAACACCATATATTTT.

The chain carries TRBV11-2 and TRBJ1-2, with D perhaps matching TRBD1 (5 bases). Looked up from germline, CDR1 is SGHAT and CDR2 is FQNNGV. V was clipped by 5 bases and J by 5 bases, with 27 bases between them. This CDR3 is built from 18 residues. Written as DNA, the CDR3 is TGTGCCAGCAGCCTAGTTTTCAGCCCCAGGGATGTGGGGTATGGCTACACCTTC. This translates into CASSLVFSPRDVGYGYTF.

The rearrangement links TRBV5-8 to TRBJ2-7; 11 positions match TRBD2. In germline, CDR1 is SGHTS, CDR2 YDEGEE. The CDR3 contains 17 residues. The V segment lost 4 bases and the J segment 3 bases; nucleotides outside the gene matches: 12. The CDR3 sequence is CASSAGRGTSGFYEQYV. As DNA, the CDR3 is TGTGCCAGCAGCGCGGGTAGGGGGACTAGCGGTTTCTACGAGCAGTACGTC.

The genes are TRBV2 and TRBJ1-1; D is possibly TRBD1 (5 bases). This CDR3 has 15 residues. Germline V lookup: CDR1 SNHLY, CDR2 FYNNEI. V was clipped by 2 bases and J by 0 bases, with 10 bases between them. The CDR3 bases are TGTGCCAGCAGTGAATTGGGGGGGATGAACACTGAAGCTTTCTTT. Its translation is CASSELGGMNTEAFF.

CDR3 bases: TGTGCCAGCAGCTTAGTACCGCGGGGGGCCACCTACGAGCAGTACTTC. It translates to CASSLVPRGATYEQYF. The chain recombines TRBV7-9 with TRBJ2-7; 8 bases map to TRBD2. The CDR3 sequence is 16 residues long. Looked up from germline, CDR1 is SEHNR and CDR2 is FQNEAQ (reference sequence). Germline trimming cut 1 base from V and 2 bases from J; bases unmatched to any gene: 7.

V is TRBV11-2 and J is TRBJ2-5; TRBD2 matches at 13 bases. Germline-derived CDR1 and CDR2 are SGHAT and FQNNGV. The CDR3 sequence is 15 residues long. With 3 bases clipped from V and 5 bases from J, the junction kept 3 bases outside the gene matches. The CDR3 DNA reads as TGTGCCAGCAGCTTGGGACTAGCGGGGATGGAGACCCAGTACTTC. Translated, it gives CASSLGLAGMETQYF.